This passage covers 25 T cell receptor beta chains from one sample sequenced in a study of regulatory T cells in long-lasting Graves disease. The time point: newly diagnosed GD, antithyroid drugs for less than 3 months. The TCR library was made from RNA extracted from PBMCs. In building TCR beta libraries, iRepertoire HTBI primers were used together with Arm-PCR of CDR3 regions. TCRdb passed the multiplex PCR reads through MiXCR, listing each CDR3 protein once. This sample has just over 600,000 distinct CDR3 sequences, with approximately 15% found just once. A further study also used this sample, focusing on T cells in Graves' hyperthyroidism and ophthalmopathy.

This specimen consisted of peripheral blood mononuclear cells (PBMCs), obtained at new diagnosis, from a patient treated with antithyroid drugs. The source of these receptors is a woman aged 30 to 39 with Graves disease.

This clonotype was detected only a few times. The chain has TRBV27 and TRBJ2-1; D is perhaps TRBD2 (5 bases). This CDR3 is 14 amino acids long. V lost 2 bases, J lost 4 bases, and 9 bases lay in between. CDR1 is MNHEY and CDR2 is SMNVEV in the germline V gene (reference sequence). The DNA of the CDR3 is TGTGCCAGCAGTTTAATTGGCGGGTACAATGAGCAGTTCTTC. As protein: CASSLIGGYNEQFF.

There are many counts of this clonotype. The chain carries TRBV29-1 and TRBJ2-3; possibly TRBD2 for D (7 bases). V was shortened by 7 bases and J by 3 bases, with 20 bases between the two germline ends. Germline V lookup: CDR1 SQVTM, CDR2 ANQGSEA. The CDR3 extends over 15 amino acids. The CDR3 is CSANEGGARTDTQYF. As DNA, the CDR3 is TGCAGCGCCAACGAGGGGGGGGCCCGTACAGATACGCAGTATTTT.

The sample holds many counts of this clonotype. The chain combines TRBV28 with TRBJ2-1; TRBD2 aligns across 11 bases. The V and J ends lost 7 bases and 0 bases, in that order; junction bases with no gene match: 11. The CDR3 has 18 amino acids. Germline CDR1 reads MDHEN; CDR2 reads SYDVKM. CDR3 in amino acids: CASTPGLAAANSYNEQFF. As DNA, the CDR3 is TGTGCCAGCACACCGGGACTAGCGGCGGCAAACTCCTACAATGAGCAGTTCTTC.

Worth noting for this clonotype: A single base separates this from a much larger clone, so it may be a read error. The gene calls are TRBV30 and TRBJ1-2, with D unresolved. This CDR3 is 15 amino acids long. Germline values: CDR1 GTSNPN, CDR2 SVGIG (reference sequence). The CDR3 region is CAWSVSGAESYGHTF. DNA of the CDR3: TGTGCCTGGAGTGTCTCGGGCGCAGAATCCTATGGCCACACCTTC.

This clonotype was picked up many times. For the CDR3, the DNA is TGTGCCATCAGTGAGTCGAGCGCACAACCCTACACCTTC. This sequence encodes CAISESSAQPYTF. V and J are TRBV10-3 and TRBJ1-2, with unresolved D. Germline loops: CDR1 ENHRY, CDR2 SYGVKD. Trimming removed 0 bases from V and 10 bases from J, with 12 bases in between. The CDR3 contains 13 residues.

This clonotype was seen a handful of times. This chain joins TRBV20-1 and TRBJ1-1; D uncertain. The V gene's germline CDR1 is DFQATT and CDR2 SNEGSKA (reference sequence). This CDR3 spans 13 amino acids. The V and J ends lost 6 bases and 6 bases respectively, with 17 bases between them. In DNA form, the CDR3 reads TGCAGTGCCCCAAATTTTGCGGCATCTGAAGCTTTCTTT. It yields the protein CSAPNFAASEAFF.

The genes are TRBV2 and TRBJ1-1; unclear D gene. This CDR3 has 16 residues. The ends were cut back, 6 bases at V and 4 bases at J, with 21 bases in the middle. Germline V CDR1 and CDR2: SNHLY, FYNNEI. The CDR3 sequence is CASSRSPLLRSTEAFF. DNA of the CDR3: TGTGCCAGCAGCAGAAGCCCCCTGTTAAGGAGCACTGAAGCTTTCTTT.

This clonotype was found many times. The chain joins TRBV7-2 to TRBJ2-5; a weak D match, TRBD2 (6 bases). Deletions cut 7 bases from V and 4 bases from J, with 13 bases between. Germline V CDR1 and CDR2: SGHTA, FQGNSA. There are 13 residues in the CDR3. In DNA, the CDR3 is TGTGCCAGCAACTCGGGAGTGCGAGAGACCCAGTACTTC. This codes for CASNSGVRETQYF.

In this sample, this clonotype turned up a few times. CDR3: CASSVSSGPAPNEQFF. The CDR3 DNA follows: TGTGCCAGCAGCGTGTCTAGCGGGCCCGCCCCCAATGAGCAGTTCTTC. This chain connects TRBV11-2 to TRBJ2-1; 8 bases are shared with TRBD2. CDR1 SGHAT and CDR2 FQNNGV come from the germline V gene. V trimming: 5 bases; J trimming: 6 bases; junction bases outside the gene matches: 12. The CDR3 runs 16 residues.

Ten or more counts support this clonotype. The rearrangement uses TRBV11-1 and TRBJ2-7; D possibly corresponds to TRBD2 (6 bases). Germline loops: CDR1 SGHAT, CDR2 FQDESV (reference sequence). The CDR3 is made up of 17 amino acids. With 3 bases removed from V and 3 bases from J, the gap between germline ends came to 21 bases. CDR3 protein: CASSFEETGVGRYEQYF. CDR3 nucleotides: TGTGCCAGCAGCTTTGAGGAGACGGGAGTTGGACGCTACGAGCAGTACTTC.

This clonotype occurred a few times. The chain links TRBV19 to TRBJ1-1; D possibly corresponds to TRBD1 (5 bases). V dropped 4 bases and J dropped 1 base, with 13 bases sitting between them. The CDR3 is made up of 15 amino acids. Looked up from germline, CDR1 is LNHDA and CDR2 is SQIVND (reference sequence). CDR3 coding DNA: TGTGCCAGTAGTACATCAGGGTGGCAGAACACTGAAGCTTTCTTT. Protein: CASSTSGWQNTEAFF.

The CDR3 sequence: CASSPSGPASEAFF. CDR3 DNA: TGTGCCAGCAGTCCTTCCGGGCCCGCCTCTGAAGCTTTCTTT. The V gene is TRBV27, the J gene TRBJ1-1; D unclear. This CDR3 is built from 14 residues. Germline CDR1 is MNHEY and CDR2 is SMNVEV (reference sequence). Trimming cost V 5 bases and J 6 bases, with 16 bases left between them.

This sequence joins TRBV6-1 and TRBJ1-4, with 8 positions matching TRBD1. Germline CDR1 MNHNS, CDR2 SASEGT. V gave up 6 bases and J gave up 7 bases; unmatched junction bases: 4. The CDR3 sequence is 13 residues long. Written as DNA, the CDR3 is TGTGCCAGCAGGGTCAGGGGGCTTGAAAAACTGTTTTTT. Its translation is CASRVRGLEKLFF.

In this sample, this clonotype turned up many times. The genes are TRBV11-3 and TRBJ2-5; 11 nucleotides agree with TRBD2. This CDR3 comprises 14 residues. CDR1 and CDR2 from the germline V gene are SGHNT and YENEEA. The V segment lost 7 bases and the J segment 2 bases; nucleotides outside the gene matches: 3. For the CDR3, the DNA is TGTGCCAGCACGGGACTAGCGGAACAAGAGACCCAGTACTTC. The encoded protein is CASTGLAEQETQYF.

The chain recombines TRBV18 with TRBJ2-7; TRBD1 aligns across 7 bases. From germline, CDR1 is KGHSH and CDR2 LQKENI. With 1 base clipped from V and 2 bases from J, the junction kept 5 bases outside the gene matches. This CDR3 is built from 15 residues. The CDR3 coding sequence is TGTGCCAGCTCACCACAGGCGACAGGGACCTACGAGCAGTACTTC. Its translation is CASSPQATGTYEQYF.

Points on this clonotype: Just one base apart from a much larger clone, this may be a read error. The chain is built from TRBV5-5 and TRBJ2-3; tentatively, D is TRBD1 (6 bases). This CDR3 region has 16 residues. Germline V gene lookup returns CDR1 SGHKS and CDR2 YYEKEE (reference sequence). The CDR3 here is CASSLGAAFSTDTQYF. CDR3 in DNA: TGCGCCAGCAGCTTGGGGGCAGCCTTTAGCACAGATACGCAGTATTTT. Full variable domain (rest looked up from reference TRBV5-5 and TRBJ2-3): DAGVTQSPTHLIKTRGQQVTLRCSPISGHKSVSWYQQVLGQGPQFIFQYYEKEERGRGNFPDRFSARQFPNYSSELNVNALLLGDSALYLCASSLGAAFSTDTQYFGPGTRLTVL.

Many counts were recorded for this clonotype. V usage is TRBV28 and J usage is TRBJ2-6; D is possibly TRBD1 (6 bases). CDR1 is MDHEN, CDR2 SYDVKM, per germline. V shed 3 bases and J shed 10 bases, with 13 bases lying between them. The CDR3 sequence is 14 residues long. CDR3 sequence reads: CASSFQGRMNVLTF. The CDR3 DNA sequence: TGTGCCAGCAGTTTCCAGGGGAGAATGAACGTCCTGACTTTC. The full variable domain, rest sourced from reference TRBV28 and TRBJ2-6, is DVKVTQSSRYLVKRTGEKVFLECVQDMDHENMFWYRQDPGLGLRLIYFSYDVKMKEKGDIPEGYSVSREKKERFSLILESASTNQTSMYLCASSFQGRMNVLTFGAGSRLTVL.

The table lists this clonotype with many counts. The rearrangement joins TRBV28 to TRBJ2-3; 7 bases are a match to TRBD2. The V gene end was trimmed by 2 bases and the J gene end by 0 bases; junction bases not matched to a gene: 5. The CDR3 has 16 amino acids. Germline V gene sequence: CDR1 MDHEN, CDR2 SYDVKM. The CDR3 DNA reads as TGTGCCAGCAGTTTAACGGCTAGCGGAAGCACAGATACGCAGTATTTT. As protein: CASSLTASGSTDTQYF.

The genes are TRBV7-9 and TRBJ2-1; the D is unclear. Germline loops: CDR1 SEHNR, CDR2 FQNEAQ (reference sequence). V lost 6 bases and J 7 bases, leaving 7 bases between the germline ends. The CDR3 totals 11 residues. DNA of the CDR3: TGTGCCAGCAGTGTGGAAAATGAGCAGTTCTTC. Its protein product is CASSVENEQFF. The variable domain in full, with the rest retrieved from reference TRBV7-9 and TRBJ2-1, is DTGVSQNPRHKITKRGQNVTFRCDPISEHNRLYWYRQTLGQGPEFLTYFQNEAQLEKSRLLSDRFSAERPKGSFSTLEIQRTEQGDSAMYLCASSVENEQFFGPGTRLTVL.

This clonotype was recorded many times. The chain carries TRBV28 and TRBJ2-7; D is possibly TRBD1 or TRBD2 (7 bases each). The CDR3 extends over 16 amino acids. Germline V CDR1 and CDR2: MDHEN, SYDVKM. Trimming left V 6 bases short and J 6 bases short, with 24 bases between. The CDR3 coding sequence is TGTGCCAGCAGCCCAGGGGGAAAAGCAGGGGAGGGCGAGCAGTACTTC. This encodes CASSPGGKAGEGEQYF.

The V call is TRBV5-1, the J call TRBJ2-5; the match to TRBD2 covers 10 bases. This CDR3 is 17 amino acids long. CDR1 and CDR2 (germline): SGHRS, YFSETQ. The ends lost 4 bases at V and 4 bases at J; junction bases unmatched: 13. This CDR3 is CASSTWTSGGVVETQYF. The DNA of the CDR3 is TGCGCCAGCAGCACTTGGACTAGCGGCGGTGTAGTAGAGACCCAGTACTTC.

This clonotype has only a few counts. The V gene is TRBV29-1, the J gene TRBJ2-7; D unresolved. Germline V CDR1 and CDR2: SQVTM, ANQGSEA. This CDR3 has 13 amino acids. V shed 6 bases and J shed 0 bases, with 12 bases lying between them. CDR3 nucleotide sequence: TGCAGCGTCGCGATGTTGAGCTCCTACGAGCAGTACTTC. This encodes CSVAMLSSYEQYF.

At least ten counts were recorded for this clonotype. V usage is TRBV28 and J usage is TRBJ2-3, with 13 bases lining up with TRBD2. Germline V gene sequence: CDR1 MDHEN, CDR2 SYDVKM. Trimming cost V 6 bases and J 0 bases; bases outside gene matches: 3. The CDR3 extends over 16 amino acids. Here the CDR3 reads CASSLLAGGSTDTQYF. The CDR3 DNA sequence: TGTGCCAGCAGCTTACTAGCGGGAGGGAGCACAGATACGCAGTATTTT.

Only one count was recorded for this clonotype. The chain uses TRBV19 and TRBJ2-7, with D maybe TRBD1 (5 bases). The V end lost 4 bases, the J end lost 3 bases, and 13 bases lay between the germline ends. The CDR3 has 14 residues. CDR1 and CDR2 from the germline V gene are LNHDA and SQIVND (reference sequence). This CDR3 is CASSSSREFYEQYF. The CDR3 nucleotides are TGTGCCAGTAGTAGTAGCAGGGAATTCTACGAGCAGTACTTC.

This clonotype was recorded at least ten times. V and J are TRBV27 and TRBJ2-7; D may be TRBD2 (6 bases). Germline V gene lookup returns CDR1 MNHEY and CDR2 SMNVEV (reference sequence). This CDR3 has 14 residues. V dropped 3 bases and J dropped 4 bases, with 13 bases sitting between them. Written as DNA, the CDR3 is TGTGCCAGCAGTTTGCGCGGGGCCATATACGAGCAGTACTTC. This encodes CASSLRGAIYEQYF.